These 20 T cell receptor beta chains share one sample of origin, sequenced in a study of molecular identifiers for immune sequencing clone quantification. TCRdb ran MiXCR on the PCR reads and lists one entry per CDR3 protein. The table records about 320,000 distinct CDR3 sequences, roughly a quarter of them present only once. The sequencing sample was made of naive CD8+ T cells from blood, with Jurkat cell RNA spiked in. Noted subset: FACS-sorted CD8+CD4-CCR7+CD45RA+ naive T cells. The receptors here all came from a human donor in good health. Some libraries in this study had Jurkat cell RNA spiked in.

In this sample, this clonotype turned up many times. CDR3 protein: CSVDGEDRGMNTEAFF. In DNA, the CDR3 is TGCAGCGTTGATGGAGAGGACAGGGGCATGAACACTGAAGCTTTCTTT. The rearrangement links TRBV29-1 to TRBJ1-1; 9 nucleotides align to TRBD1. V shed 3 bases and J 0 bases; nucleotides not matched to a gene: 8. Germline V gene data show CDR1 as SQVTM and CDR2 as ANQGSEA. There are 16 residues in the CDR3.

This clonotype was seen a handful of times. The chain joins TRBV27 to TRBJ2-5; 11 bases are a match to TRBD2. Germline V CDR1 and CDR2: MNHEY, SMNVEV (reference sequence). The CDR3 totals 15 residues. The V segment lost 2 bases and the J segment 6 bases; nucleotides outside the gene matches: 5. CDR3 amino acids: CASSLTTSGVKTQYF. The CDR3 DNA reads TGTGCCAGCAGTTTAACGACTAGCGGGGTGAAGACCCAGTACTTC.

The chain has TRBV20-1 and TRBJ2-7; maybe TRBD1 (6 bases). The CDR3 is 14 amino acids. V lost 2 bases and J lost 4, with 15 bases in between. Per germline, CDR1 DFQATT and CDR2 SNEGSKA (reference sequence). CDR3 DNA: TGCAGTGCTAGACCGATAGTACAGGGTTACGAGCAGTACTTC. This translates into CSARPIVQGYEQYF.

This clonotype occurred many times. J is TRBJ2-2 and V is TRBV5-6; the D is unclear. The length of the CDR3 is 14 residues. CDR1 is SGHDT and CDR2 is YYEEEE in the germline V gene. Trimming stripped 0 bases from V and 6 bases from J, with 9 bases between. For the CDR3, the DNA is TGTGCCAGCAGCTTGGCGTATGGAGCCGGGGAGCTGTTTTTT. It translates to CASSLAYGAGELFF.

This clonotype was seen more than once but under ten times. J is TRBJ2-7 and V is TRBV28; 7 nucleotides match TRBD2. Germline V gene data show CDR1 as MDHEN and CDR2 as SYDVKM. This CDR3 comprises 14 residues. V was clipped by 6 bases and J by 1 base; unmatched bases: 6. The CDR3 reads CASSLREASYEQYF. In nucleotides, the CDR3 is TGTGCCAGCAGCTTACGGGAGGCTTCCTACGAGCAGTACTTC.

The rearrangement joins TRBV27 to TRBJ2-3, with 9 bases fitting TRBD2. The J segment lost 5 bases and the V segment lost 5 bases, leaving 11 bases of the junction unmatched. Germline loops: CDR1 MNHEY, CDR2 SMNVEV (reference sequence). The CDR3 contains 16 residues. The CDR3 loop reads CASSPRGAGGIDTQYF. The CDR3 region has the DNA TGTGCCAGCAGTCCCCGCGGGGCGGGAGGGATAGATACGCAGTATTTT.

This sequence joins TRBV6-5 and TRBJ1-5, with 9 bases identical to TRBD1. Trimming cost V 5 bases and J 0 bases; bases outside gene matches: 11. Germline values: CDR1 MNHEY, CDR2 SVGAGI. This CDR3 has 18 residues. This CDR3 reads CASSTRDRVYDSNQPQHF. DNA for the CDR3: TGTGCCAGCAGTACCCGGGACAGGGTGTACGATAGCAATCAGCCCCAGCATTTT.

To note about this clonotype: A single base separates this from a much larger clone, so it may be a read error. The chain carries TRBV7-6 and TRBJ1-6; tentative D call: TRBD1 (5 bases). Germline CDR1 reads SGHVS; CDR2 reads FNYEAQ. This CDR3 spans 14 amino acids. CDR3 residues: CASSLGGANSPVHF. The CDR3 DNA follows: TGTGCCAGCAGCTTAGGAGGGGCAAATTCACCCGTCCACTTT.

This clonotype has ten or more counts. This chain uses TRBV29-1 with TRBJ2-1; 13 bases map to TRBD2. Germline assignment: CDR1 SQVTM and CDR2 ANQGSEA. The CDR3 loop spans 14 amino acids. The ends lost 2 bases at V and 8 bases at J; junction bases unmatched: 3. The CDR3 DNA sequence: TGCAGCGTTGAAACGACTAGCGGGAGGTATGAGCAGTTCTTC. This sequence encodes CSVETTSGRYEQFF.

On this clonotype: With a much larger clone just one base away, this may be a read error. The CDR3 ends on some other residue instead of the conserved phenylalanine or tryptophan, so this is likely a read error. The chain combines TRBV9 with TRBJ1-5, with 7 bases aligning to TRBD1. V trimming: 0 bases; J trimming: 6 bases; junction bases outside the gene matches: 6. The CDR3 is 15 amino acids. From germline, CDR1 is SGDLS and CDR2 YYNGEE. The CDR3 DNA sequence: TGTGCCAGCAGCGTAGAGGGACAGCCAGGTCAGCCCCAGCATCTT. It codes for CASSVEGQPGQPQHL.

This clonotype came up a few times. The CDR3 DNA reads as TGTGCCAGCAGCCAACTAGCGGGAGGATCTTTTGTCGGGGAGCTGTTTTTT. Its translation is CASSQLAGGSFVGELFF. The chain carries TRBV3-1 and TRBJ2-2, with 11 bases that match TRBD2. Germline V gene data show CDR1 as LGHDT and CDR2 as YNNKEL (reference sequence). V shed 2 bases, J shed 7 bases, and the junction held 9 bases outside the gene matches. The CDR3 extends over 17 amino acids.

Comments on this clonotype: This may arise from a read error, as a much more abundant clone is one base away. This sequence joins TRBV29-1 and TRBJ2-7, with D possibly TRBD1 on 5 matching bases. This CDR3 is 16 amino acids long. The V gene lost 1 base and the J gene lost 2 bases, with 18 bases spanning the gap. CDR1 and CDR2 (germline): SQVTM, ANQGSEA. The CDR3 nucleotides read TGCAGCGTTGAAGTGGCGCAGGGTAGGGGCCCCTACGAGCAGTACTTC. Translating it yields CSVEVAQGRGPYEQYF.

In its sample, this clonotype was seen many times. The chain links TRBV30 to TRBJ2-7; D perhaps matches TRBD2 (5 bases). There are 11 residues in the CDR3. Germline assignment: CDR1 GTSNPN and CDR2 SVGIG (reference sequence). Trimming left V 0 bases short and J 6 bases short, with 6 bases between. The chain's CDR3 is CAWSVRAEQYF. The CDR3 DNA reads TGTGCCTGGAGTGTGCGGGCCGAGCAGTACTTC.

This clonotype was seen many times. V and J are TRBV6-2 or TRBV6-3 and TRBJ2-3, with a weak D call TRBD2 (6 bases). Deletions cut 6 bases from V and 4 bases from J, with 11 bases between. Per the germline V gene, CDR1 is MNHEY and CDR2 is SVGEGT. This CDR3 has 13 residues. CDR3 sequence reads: CASRFGGPDTQYF. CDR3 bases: TGTGCCAGCAGATTTGGAGGGCCAGATACGCAGTATTTT.

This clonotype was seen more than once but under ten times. The CDR3 is CASSTGGGYNEQFF. The CDR3 nucleotides are TGTGCCAGCAGTACAGGGGGTGGGTACAATGAGCAGTTCTTC. The chain couples TRBV25-1 to TRBJ2-1; 8 positions match TRBD1. V trimming: 5 bases; J trimming: 4 bases; junction bases outside the gene matches: 4. The CDR3 totals 14 residues. Germline CDR1 and CDR2: MGHDK and SYGVNS.

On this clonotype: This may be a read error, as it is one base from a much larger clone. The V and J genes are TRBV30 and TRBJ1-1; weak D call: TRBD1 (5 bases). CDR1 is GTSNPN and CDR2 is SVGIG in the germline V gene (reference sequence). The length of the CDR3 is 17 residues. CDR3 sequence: CAWSPVGAYRTNPEAFF. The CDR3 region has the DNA TGTGCCTGGAGCCCCGTAGGGGCGTACCGAACGAACCCTGAAGCTTTCTTT.

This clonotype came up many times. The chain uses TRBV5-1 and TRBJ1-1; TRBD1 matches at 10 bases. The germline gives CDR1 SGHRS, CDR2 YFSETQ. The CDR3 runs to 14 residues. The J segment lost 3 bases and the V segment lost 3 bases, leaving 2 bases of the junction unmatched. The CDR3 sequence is CASSSTGGHTEAFF. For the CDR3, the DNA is TGCGCCAGCAGCTCGACAGGGGGCCACACTGAAGCTTTCTTT.

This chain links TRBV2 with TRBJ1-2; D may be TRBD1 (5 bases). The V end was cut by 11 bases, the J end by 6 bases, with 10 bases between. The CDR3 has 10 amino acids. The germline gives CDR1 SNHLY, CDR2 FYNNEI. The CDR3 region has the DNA TGTGCCTCAATGGGGGATGGCTACACCTTC. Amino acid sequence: CASMGDGYTF.

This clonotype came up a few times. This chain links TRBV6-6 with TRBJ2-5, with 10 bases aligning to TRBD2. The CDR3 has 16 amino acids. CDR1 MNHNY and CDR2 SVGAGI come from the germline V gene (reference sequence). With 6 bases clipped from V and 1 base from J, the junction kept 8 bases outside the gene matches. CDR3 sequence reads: CASSPYLAGAQETQYF. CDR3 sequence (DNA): TGTGCCAGCAGCCCCTACCTAGCGGGGGCCCAAGAGACCCAGTACTTC.

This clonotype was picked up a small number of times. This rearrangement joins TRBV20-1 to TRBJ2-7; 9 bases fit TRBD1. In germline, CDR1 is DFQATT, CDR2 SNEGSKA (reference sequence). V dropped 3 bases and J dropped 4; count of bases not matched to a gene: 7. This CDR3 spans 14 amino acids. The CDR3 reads CSARSWTGEYEQYF. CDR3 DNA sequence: TGCAGTGCTAGGTCATGGACAGGGGAATACGAGCAGTACTTC.